These T cell receptor beta chains were read from a single sample in a study of CD8+CD57+ T cells in acquired aplastic anemia. TCRdb reprocessed the reads via MiXCR and lists one record per CDR3 protein. Among under 350,000 distinct CDR3 sequences listed, approximately 56% were seen once. Sequencing input: sorted CD4+, CD8+, or CD8+CD57+ T cells (not recorded which) from PBMCs. These receptors were taken from a human donor with severe aplastic anemia or a healthy control (not recorded which). Both conserved end residues are part of each CDR3. A D gene is named only where the DNA matches it firmly. Clone size is given for some rows only: seen once, a few or many times, or a class if the clone is expanded.

TGTGCCAGCAGTCCCCTTGGGCGGGGGAGGAATACGCAGTATTTT	CASSPLGRGRNTQYF	TRBV12-3/TRBV12-4	TRBD2	TRBJ2-3	NA
TGTGCCAGCAGCTTAAGGGGACAGGGCAGGGAGACCCAGTACTTC	CASSLRGQGRETQYF	TRBV7-9	TRBD1	TRBJ2-5	NA
TGTGCCAGCACCCAAGGTAGGAGGACTGAAGCTTTCTTT	CASTQGRRTEAFF	TRBV7-2	NA	TRBJ1-1	few
TGCAGCGTTGAAATCCCGGGACGGATGAACACCATATATTTT	CSVEIPGRMNTIYF	TRBV29-1	NA	TRBJ1-3	NA
TGTGCCAGCAGCCTTAGCGGAAACACAGATACGCAGTATTTT	CASSLSGNTDTQYF	TRBV7-8	NA	TRBJ2-3	many
TGTGCCAGCAGTTCAATCTATGGCTACACCTTC	CASSSIYGYTF	TRBV6-5	NA	TRBJ1-2	many
TGTGCCAGCAGCGTAGTCAGGTCCGGGGAGCTGTTTTTT	CASSVVRSGELFF	TRBV9	NA	TRBJ2-2	NA
TGCGCCAGCAGCCAAGAGTCGGGGATTTCTGGGGCCAACGTCCTGACTTTC	CASSQESGISGANVLTF	TRBV4-3	NA	TRBJ2-6	NA
TGCAGTGCTAGTCTCCGGGCCCAAGAGCAGTACTTC	CSASLRAQEQYF	TRBV20-1	NA	TRBJ2-7	many
TGTGCCAGCAGCTTAAACCGGCTCAATGAGCAGTTCTTC	CASSLNRLNEQFF	TRBV7-3	NA	TRBJ2-1	many
TGTGCCTGGGGTCACAGAACGAGGGGAGATACGCAGTATTTT	CAWGHRTRGDTQYF	TRBV30	NA	TRBJ2-3	NA
TGTGCCAGCAGCCCATTGTGGGACGGTAAGCGCGAGCAGTACTTC	CASSPLWDGKREQYF	TRBV3-1	NA	TRBJ2-7	NA
TGTGCCAGCAGCTTAGGCGGGGGGCAGGGGGCGTACGAGCAGTACTTC	CASSLGGGQGAYEQYF	TRBV7-8	NA	TRBJ2-7	NA
TGTGCCAGCAGCGTCGGAGAGACAGATACGCAGTATTTT	CASSVGETDTQYF	TRBV13	NA	TRBJ2-3	NA
TGCAGCGTTTTGGAGGGGGCCTACAATGAGCAGTTCTTC	CSVLEGAYNEQFF	TRBV29-1	NA	TRBJ2-1	many
TGTGCCACCAGTGACGTTGACCGACAGGGAATCAACACTGAAGCTTTCTTT	CATSDVDRQGINTEAFF	TRBV24-1	TRBD1	TRBJ1-1	few
TGTGCCTGGAGTCCCCGGTTTGGGGCGACTAATGAAAAACTGTTTTTT	CAWSPRFGATNEKLFF	TRBV30	NA	TRBJ1-4	NA
TGTGCCAGCAGCTTTGAAGGGGGAGTAAGTCAGCCCCAGCATTTT	CASSFEGGVSQPQHF	TRBV7-9	NA	TRBJ1-5	many
TGTGCCAGCAGTGGGACAGGGAAATATGGCTACACCTTC	CASSGTGKYGYTF	TRBV25-1	TRBD1	TRBJ1-2	few
TGTGCCACCAGCAGAGATTTTCGGGGAGGGAATGAGCAGTTCTTC	CATSRDFRGGNEQFF	TRBV15	TRBD2	TRBJ2-1	few
TGTGCCAGCAGTTTCCGGGGAGGCTACACCTTC	CASSFRGGYTF	TRBV12-3/TRBV12-4	NA	TRBJ1-2	few
TGTGCCAGCAGCCTACAGGGGCTCAGCAATCAGCCCCAGCATTTT	CASSLQGLSNQPQHF	TRBV7-8	TRBD1	TRBJ1-5	many
TGTGCCAGCACTGGGTACACCGGGGAGCTGTTTTTT	CASTGYTGELFF	TRBV6-1	NA	TRBJ2-2	many
TGTGCTAGCAGCTTAGCTACTAGCGGGAGAGAGACCCAGTACTTC	CASSLATSGRETQYF	TRBV7-6	TRBD2	TRBJ2-5	NA
TGCAGTGCGCGGACTAGCCGATCCTACGGGCAGTACTTC	CSARTSRSYGQYF	TRBV20-1	TRBD2	TRBJ2-7	NA
TGTGCCAGCAGTTTAGAACAGTCCTATGGCTACACCTTC	CASSLEQSYGYTF	TRBV12-3/TRBV12-4	NA	TRBJ1-2	NA
TGCGCCAGCAGCTTGGGGACAGGGGGCGAGCAGTACTTC	CASSLGTGGEQYF	TRBV5-1	TRBD1	TRBJ2-7	many